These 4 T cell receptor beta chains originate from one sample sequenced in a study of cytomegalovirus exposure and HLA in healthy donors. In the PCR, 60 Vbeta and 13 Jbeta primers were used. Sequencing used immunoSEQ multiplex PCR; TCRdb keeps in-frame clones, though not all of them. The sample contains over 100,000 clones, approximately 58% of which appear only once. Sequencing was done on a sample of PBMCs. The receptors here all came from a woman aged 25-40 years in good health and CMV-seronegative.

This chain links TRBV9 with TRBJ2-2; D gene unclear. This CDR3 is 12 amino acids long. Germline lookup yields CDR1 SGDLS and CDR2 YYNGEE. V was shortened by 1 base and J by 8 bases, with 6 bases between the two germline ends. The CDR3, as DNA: TGTGCCAGCAGCGTAACGAGGGGGGAGCTGTTTTTT. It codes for CASSVTRGELFF.

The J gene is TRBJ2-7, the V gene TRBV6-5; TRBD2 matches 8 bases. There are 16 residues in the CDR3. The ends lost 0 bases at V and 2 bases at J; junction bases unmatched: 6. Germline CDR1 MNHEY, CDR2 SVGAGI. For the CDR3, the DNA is TGTGCCAGCAGTTACTCGGGACTAGTTGATACCTACGAGCAGTACTTC. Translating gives CASSYSGLVDTYEQYF.

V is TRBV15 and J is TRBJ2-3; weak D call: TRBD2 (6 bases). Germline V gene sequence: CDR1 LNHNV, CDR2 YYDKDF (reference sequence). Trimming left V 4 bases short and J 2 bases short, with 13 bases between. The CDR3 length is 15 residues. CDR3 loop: CATSTVGGVTDTQYF. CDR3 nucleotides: TGTGCCACCAGCACGGTCGGCGGGGTCACAGATACGCAGTATTTT.

The CDR3 DNA reads TGTGCCTCCACGAGACAGGGGAGCTACGAGCAGTACTTC. It encodes CASTRQGSYEQYF. The chain is built from TRBV28 and TRBJ2-7, with TRBD1 matching over 8 bases. This CDR3 is built from 13 residues. Germline CDR1 and CDR2: MDHEN and SYDVKM. V trimming: 11 bases; J trimming: 3 bases; junction bases outside the gene matches: 9.